These T cell receptor beta chains were read from a single sample in a study of blood T cell repertoires in COVID-19. Libraries were prepared by immunoSEQ multiplex PCR; TCRdb keeps only in-frame clonotypes and omits some of them. The sample contains a few hundred thousand clones, over 65% of which appear only once. Sequencing was carried out using peripheral blood. These receptor sequences come from a human donor with acute or convalescent COVID-19. The donor label of this sample is uncertain. Both conserved end residues are part of each CDR3. Each record gives: clone size, V gene, D gene, J gene, CDR3 protein, CDR3 DNA. D genes are given only for firm matches. Clone size is given for some rows only: seen once, a few or many times, or a class if the clone is expanded.

abundance: -; v_gene: TRBV27; d_gene: TRBD1; j_gene: TRBJ2-2; CDR3aa: CASSSRQGATGELFF; CDR3nt: TGTGCCAGCAGTTCTCGACAGGGGGCTACCGGGGAGCTGTTTTTT
abundance: -; v_gene: TRBV29-1; d_gene: -; j_gene: TRBJ2-5; CDR3aa: CSFSPQLAWETQYF; CDR3nt: TGCAGTTTTTCACCCCAACTAGCTTGGGAGACCCAGTACTTC
abundance: once; v_gene: TRBV18; d_gene: -; j_gene: TRBJ2-5; CDR3aa: CASSTGVLETQYF; CDR3nt: TGTGCCAGCTCGACCGGGGTCCTGGAGACCCAGTACTTC
abundance: -; v_gene: TRBV5-1; d_gene: -; j_gene: TRBJ1-2; CDR3aa: CASSLGGWTEIGYTF; CDR3nt: TGCGCCAGCAGCTTGGGGGGTTGGACAGAAATTGGCTACACCTTC
abundance: -; v_gene: TRBV7-2; d_gene: TRBD2; j_gene: TRBJ2-7; CDR3aa: CASSLASGTTYEQYF; CDR3nt: TGTGCCAGCAGCTTAGCTAGCGGGACTACCTACGAGCAGTACTTC
abundance: -; v_gene: TRBV5-1; d_gene: TRBD1; j_gene: TRBJ1-5; CDR3aa: CASSLVGQGSAQHF; CDR3nt: TGCGCCAGCAGCTTAGTGGGACAGGGTTCAGCCCAGCATTTT
abundance: -; v_gene: TRBV11-2; d_gene: -; j_gene: TRBJ1-4; CDR3aa: CASSPPGVELFF; CDR3nt: TGTGCCAGCAGTCCTCCAGGGGTCGAGCTGTTTTTT
abundance: -; v_gene: TRBV7-8; d_gene: TRBD2; j_gene: TRBJ2-6; CDR3aa: CASSSRGVGSGANVLTF; CDR3nt: TGTGCCAGCAGCAGCCGGGGGGTAGGCTCTGGGGCCAACGTCCTGACTTTC
abundance: -; v_gene: TRBV4-1; d_gene: -; j_gene: TRBJ2-2; CDR3aa: CASSQDTNRAITGELFF; CDR3nt: TGCGCCAGCAGCCAAGACACGAACAGGGCAATCACCGGGGAGCTGTTTTTT
abundance: -; v_gene: TRBV27; d_gene: TRBD2; j_gene: TRBJ2-3; CDR3aa: CASSSLLAARADTQYF; CDR3nt: TGTGCCAGCAGTTCACTACTAGCGGCCCGCGCAGATACGCAGTATTTT
abundance: -; v_gene: TRBV6-5; d_gene: TRBD1; j_gene: TRBJ1-2; CDR3aa: CASSNSQPGQAGGYTF; CDR3nt: TGTGCCAGCAGTAACTCCCAACCGGGACAGGCGGGTGGCTACACCTTC
abundance: once; v_gene: TRBV7-9; d_gene: -; j_gene: TRBJ1-5; CDR3aa: CASSHSGNQPQHF; CDR3nt: TGTGCCAGCAGCCATTCGGGCAATCAGCCCCAGCATTTT
abundance: -; v_gene: TRBV27; d_gene: TRBD1; j_gene: TRBJ1-1; CDR3aa: CASSPGTAQNTEAFF; CDR3nt: TGTGCCAGCAGTCCAGGGACAGCCCAGAACACTGAAGCTTTCTTT
abundance: -; v_gene: TRBV18; d_gene: TRBD1; j_gene: TRBJ1-6; CDR3aa: CASSPRGQGSSYNSPLHF; CDR3nt: TGTGCCAGCTCACCACGAGGACAGGGAAGCTCCTATAATTCACCCCTCCACTTT
abundance: -; v_gene: TRBV29-1; d_gene: TRBD1; j_gene: TRBJ1-4; CDR3aa: CSAISRGQGGEKLFF; CDR3nt: TGCAGCGCCATATCTAGGGGACAGGGTGGAGAAAAACTGTTTTTT
abundance: -; v_gene: TRBV6-2/TRBV6-3; d_gene: TRBD2; j_gene: TRBJ2-7; CDR3aa: CASSYTQDSGREVEQYF; CDR3nt: TGTGCCAGCAGTTACACACAAGATAGCGGGAGAGAGGTCGAGCAGTACTTC
abundance: -; v_gene: TRBV3-1/TRBV3-2; d_gene: -; j_gene: TRBJ1-5; CDR3aa: CASSLPGNQPQHF; CDR3nt: TGTGCCAGCAGCCTGCCGGGGAATCAGCCCCAGCATTTT
abundance: -; v_gene: TRBV2; d_gene: -; j_gene: TRBJ1-2; CDR3aa: CASSRQALGYTF; CDR3nt: TGTGCCAGCAGTAGGCAGGCTCTGGGCTACACCTTC
abundance: -; v_gene: TRBV15; d_gene: TRBD1; j_gene: TRBJ2-7; CDR3aa: CATSPGTGIYEQYF; CDR3nt: TGTGCCACCAGCCCCGGGACAGGGATCTACGAGCAGTACTTC
abundance: -; v_gene: TRBV19; d_gene: -; j_gene: TRBJ1-1; CDR3aa: CASSTGQRVNTEAFF; CDR3nt: TGTGCCAGTAGTACAGGACAGAGGGTGAACACTGAAGCTTTCTTT
abundance: -; v_gene: TRBV10-3; d_gene: -; j_gene: TRBJ1-1; CDR3aa: CAISESELSRTEAFF; CDR3nt: TGTGCCATCAGTGAGTCTGAACTCAGCAGGACTGAAGCTTTCTTT
abundance: -; v_gene: TRBV28; d_gene: TRBD1; j_gene: TRBJ2-2; CDR3aa: CASSRRDRGRSGELFF; CDR3nt: TGTGCCAGCAGTCGCCGGGACAGGGGGCGCAGCGGGGAGCTGTTTTTT